The 27 T cell receptor beta chains given below trace back to one sample, sequenced in a study of blood T cell repertoires in COVID-19. Using immunoSEQ multiplex PCR, the repertoire was profiled, and TCRdb retains in-frame clones only, with some absent. The sample holds 140,000 to 150,000 clones, 75% to 90% seen once. Input material: PBMCs or T cells enriched from blood (not recorded which). These TCRs come from a man aged 55 to 70 who had recovered from COVID-19.

This clone was observed a handful of times. V gene TRBV6-7 combines with J gene TRBJ1-5; 11 bases agree with TRBD1. TRBV6-7 is an open reading frame, and its role is uncertain. V dropped 6 bases and J dropped 4; count of bases not matched to a gene: 5. This CDR3 comprises 15 residues. The CDR3 DNA follows: TGTGCCAGCAGGGAAGGGACAGGGGGAAATCAGCCCCAGCATTTT. Translated, it gives CASREGTGGNQPQHF.

V usage is TRBV6-5 and J usage is TRBJ2-1; 10 nucleotides match TRBD2. Per the germline V gene, CDR1 is MNHEY and CDR2 is SVGAGI. The V gene end was trimmed by 4 bases and the J gene end by 9 bases; junction bases not matched to a gene: 6. This CDR3 contains 14 residues. The CDR3 DNA reads TGTGCCAGCAGTTTTGCTAGCGGGAGTAGTGAGCAGTTCTTC. As protein: CASSFASGSSEQFF.

The chain links TRBV2 to TRBJ1-4; D gene uncertain. The CDR3 totals 13 residues. Germline loops: CDR1 SNHLY, CDR2 FYNNEI. The ends were cut back, 8 bases at V and 7 bases at J, with 14 bases in the middle. The CDR3, as DNA: TGTGCCAGCGGTGCAGGTCTTCGTGAAAAACTGTTTTTT. This gives the protein CASGAGLREKLFF.

In this sample, this clone turned up a few times. The V call is TRBV6-5, the J call TRBJ2-1; D is perhaps TRBD2 (5 bases). The germline V gene has CDR1 MNHEY and CDR2 SVGAGI. The CDR3 is made up of 14 amino acids. V lost 6 bases, J lost 10 bases, and 19 bases lay in between. The DNA for the CDR3 is TGTGCCAGCAGACTATACGGAGGTGCGGAAGAGCAGTTCTTC. Its protein product is CASRLYGGAEEQFF.

The chain employs TRBV28 and TRBJ1-6, with TRBD1 matching 7 bases. The CDR3 runs to 16 residues. Per germline, CDR1 MDHEN and CDR2 SYDVKM. J was trimmed by 6 bases and V by 3 bases; bases with no gene match: 8. The CDR3 here is CASSFSGTVINSPLHF. Here the CDR3 DNA reads TGTGCCAGCAGTTTTTCTGGGACAGTGATTAATTCACCCCTCCACTTT.

This chain joins TRBV19 and TRBJ2-5; maybe TRBD1 (5 bases). V lost 3 bases to trimming and J lost 5 bases, with 10 bases between them. The CDR3 contains 13 residues. Germline V gene data show CDR1 as LNHDA and CDR2 as SQIVND (reference sequence). The CDR3 sequence is CASSIPGLETQYF. CDR3 nucleotides: TGTGCCAGTAGTATCCCAGGGTTGGAGACCCAGTACTTC.

The CDR3 DNA sequence: TGTGCCAGCAGCTTGGAGGGTAGGAGCTACGAGCAGTACTTC. It translates to CASSLEGRSYEQYF. The chain combines TRBV13 with TRBJ2-7, with D maybe TRBD2 (6 bases). V was clipped by 3 bases and J by 3 bases, with 12 bases between them. CDR1 is PRHDT, CDR2 FYEKMQ, per germline (reference sequence). The length of the CDR3 is 14 residues.

The chain carries TRBV29-1 and TRBJ2-7; D ambiguous. CDR3 length equals 13 residues. Germline V gene lookup returns CDR1 SQVTM and CDR2 ANQGSEA. Trimming took 1 base from V and 3 from J, leaving 10 bases between them. Written as DNA, the CDR3 is TGCAGCGTTGAAGTCGGTAGCCTCTACGAGCAGTACTTC. Protein: CSVEVGSLYEQYF.

The J gene is TRBJ1-2, the V gene TRBV4-2, with 8 nucleotides matching TRBD1. Germline CDR1 is LGHNA and CDR2 is YNFKEQ. This CDR3 has 18 residues. V gave up 0 bases and J gave up 1 base; unmatched junction bases: 10. CDR3 amino acids: CASSQEAGGDRHNYGYTF. In DNA form, the CDR3 reads TGTGCCAGCAGCCAAGAAGCTGGAGGGGACAGGCATAACTATGGCTACACCTTC.

This sequence joins TRBV6-5 and TRBJ2-1; 7 positions match TRBD2. The germline CDR1 and CDR2 sequences are MNHEY and SVGAGI. Unmatched junction bases numbered 6, after V lost 7 bases and J lost 3 bases. The CDR3 consists of 14 residues. CDR3 bases: TGTGCCAGCAAGGGCGGGAGTAGCTACAATGAGCAGTTCTTC. As protein: CASKGGSSYNEQFF.

V gene TRBV30 combines with J gene TRBJ2-2; weak D call: TRBD2 (6 bases). The CDR3 is 13 amino acids. The ends were cut back, 2 bases at V and 5 bases at J, with 9 bases in the middle. Germline V gene data show CDR1 as GTSNPN and CDR2 as SVGIG (reference sequence). CDR3 nucleotide sequence: TGTGCCTGGAGTTTGGGGGGTACCGGGGAGCTGTTTTTT. It codes for CAWSLGGTGELFF. The variable domain in full, with the rest retrieved from reference TRBV30 and TRBJ2-2, is SQTIHQWPATLVQPVGSPLSLECTVEGTSNPNLYWYRQAAGRGLQLLFYSVGIGQISSEVPQNLSASRPQDRQFILSSKKLLLSDSGFYLCAWSLGGTGELFFGEGSRLTVL.

The chain employs TRBV6-5 and TRBJ1-4, with D hard to call. Trimming cost V 6 bases and J 13 bases, with 15 bases left between them. The CDR3 extends over 12 amino acids. Germline CDR1 and CDR2: MNHEY and SVGAGI. The CDR3 DNA is TGTGCCAGCAGCGCCCATGCGGAGGGACTGTTTTTT. The encoded protein is CASSAHAEGLFF.

The chain uses TRBV4-1 and TRBJ2-5; a weak D match, TRBD2 (6 bases). Germline V CDR1 and CDR2: MGHRA, YSYEKL. V was pared by 4 bases and J by 7 bases, with 13 bases between. CDR3 length: 13 residues. DNA of the CDR3: TGCGCCAGCAGCCTCGGCCCCGGGGGGACCCAGTACTTC. Amino acid sequence: CASSLGPGGTQYF.

The J gene is TRBJ1-3, the V gene TRBV27; a possible D gene is TRBD1 (6 bases). CDR3 length equals 16 residues. From germline, CDR1 is MNHEY and CDR2 SMNVEV (reference sequence). Deletions cut 6 bases from V and 0 bases from J, with 15 bases between. CDR3 nucleotide sequence: TGTGCCAGCAGAAGGGGGGGGGATGGCTCTGGAAACACCATATATTTT. Amino acid sequence: CASRRGGDGSGNTIYF.

This clone was observed a single time. The chain has TRBV5-5 and TRBJ2-7; TRBD1 matches at 9 bases. There are 15 residues in the CDR3. Germline lookup yields CDR1 SGHKS and CDR2 YYEKEE (reference sequence). The V segment lost 0 bases and the J segment 3 bases; nucleotides outside the gene matches: 4. The CDR3 loop reads CASSLGGQGGYEQYF. CDR3 bases: TGTGCCAGCAGCTTGGGGGGACAGGGCGGCTACGAGCAGTACTTC.

This clone was detected only a few times. This chain links TRBV7-8 with TRBJ2-7; the D is unclear. Trimming shortened V by 4 bases and J by 2 bases, and 12 bases separated the two germline ends. Germline values: CDR1 SGHVS, CDR2 FQNEAQ. This CDR3 is built from 14 residues. The CDR3 DNA reads as TGTGCCAGCAGCTCAACCACAGTGACCTACGAGCAGTACTTC. Its translation: CASSSTTVTYEQYF.

The sample holds one count of this clone. This rearrangement joins TRBV11-2 to TRBJ2-7; a possible D gene is TRBD2 (6 bases). The ends were cut back, 8 bases at V and 1 base at J, with 15 bases in the middle. Per the germline V gene, CDR1 is SGHAT and CDR2 is FQNNGV. This CDR3 is 14 amino acids long. The CDR3 region has the DNA TGTGCCAGCCGGCTGGCGGGACGGTCCTACGAGCAGTACTTC. As protein: CASRLAGRSYEQYF.

The count of this clone is one. The CDR3 DNA follows: TGTGCCAGCAGCGGACTAGGGGCCGATACGCAGTATTTT. It codes for CASSGLGADTQYF. The chain is built from TRBV6-5 and TRBJ2-3; 7 bases match TRBD2. With 6 bases clipped from V and 6 bases from J, the junction kept 6 bases outside the gene matches. The germline V gene has CDR1 MNHEY and CDR2 SVGAGI. The CDR3 is 13 amino acids.

The chain uses TRBV10-1 and TRBJ1-5, with 7 bases matching TRBD1. This CDR3 is built from 13 residues. Losses at the gene ends were 3 bases for V and 8 bases for J; bases not matched to a gene: 4. Germline assignment: CDR1 WNHNN and CDR2 SYGVQD (reference sequence). CDR3 sequence (DNA): TGCGCCAGCAGTGAACAGGGGATAAAGCCCCAGCATTTT. Amino acids: CASSEQGIKPQHF.

The chain links TRBV7-3 to TRBJ2-3; the match to TRBD2 covers 11 bases. V lost 1 base and J lost 7; bases outside the gene matches: 10. The CDR3 sequence is 17 residues long. Germline V gene sequence: CDR1 SGHTA, CDR2 FQGTGA. The CDR3 DNA follows: TGTGCCAGCAGCTTAAGAAAACTAGCGGGAGTCCCAAATACGCAGTATTTT. Residues: CASSLRKLAGVPNTQYF.

The V gene is TRBV28, the J gene TRBJ2-1; D might be TRBD2 (5 bases). The CDR3 extends over 14 amino acids. V was cut by 6 bases and J by 7 bases, with 16 bases left in between. From germline, CDR1 is MDHEN and CDR2 SYDVKM. CDR3 in DNA: TGTGCCAGCAGCCCTCAGCGGTTCTCTAATGAGCAGTTCTTC. Translating it yields CASSPQRFSNEQFF.

The chain links TRBV4-2 to TRBJ1-4; 8 nucleotides align to TRBD1. Losses at the gene ends were 3 bases for V and 7 bases for J; bases not matched to a gene: 7. This CDR3 has 15 residues. Germline V gene data show CDR1 as LGHNA and CDR2 as YNFKEQ. The CDR3 DNA follows: TGTGCCAGCAGCCAGCAGGGGGCATTGGGTGAAAAACTGTTTTTT. It encodes CASSQQGALGEKLFF.

V usage is TRBV30 and J usage is TRBJ2-7, with a weak D call TRBD1 (6 bases). V was cut by 3 bases and J by 3 bases, with 15 bases left in between. This CDR3 is built from 14 residues. From germline, CDR1 is GTSNPN and CDR2 SVGIG (reference sequence). CDR3 sequence: CAWSAGTFGYEQYF. The CDR3 bases are TGTGCCTGGAGCGCCGGGACATTTGGCTACGAGCAGTACTTC.

The chain combines TRBV7-2 with TRBJ2-7, with D tentatively TRBD2 (6 bases). The CDR3 consists of 12 residues. V lost 2 bases, J lost 5 bases, and 7 bases lay in between. From germline, CDR1 is SGHTA and CDR2 FQGNSA. CDR3 nucleotide sequence: TGTGCCAGCAGCTTAACGGGGGACGAGCAGTACTTC. It translates to CASSLTGDEQYF. Full variable domain (remainder filled in from reference TRBV7-2 and TRBJ2-7): GAGVSQSPSNKVTEKGKDVELRCDPISGHTALYWYRQSLGQGLEFLIYFQGNSAPDKSGLPSDRFSAERTGGSVSTLTIQRTQQEDSAVYLCASSLTGDEQYFGPGTRLTVT.

The chain carries TRBV18 and TRBJ2-3; the D gene is possibly TRBD2 (6 bases). From germline, CDR1 is KGHSH and CDR2 LQKENI. Trimming cost V 3 bases and J 0 bases, with 7 bases left between them. The CDR3 contains 14 residues. The chain's CDR3 is CASSPRGSTDTQYF. In nucleotides, the CDR3 is TGTGCCAGCTCACCCCGGGGGAGCACAGATACGCAGTATTTT. Full variable domain (missing parts from reference TRBV18 and TRBJ2-3): NAGVMQNPRHLVRRRGQEARLRCSPMKGHSHVYWYRQLPEEGLKFMVYLQKENIIDESGMPKERFSAEFPKEGPSILRIQQVVRGDSAAYFCASSPRGSTDTQYFGPGTRLTVL.

J is TRBJ1-1 and V is TRBV18; the D gene is possibly TRBD1 (5 bases). Germline values: CDR1 KGHSH, CDR2 LQKENI. V dropped 2 bases and J dropped 5 bases, with 15 bases sitting between them. The CDR3 extends over 15 amino acids. The CDR3 DNA sequence: TGTGCCAGCTCACCAGAGTTCAGGGATGGTACTGAAGCTTTCTTT. Protein: CASSPEFRDGTEAFF.

This chain joins TRBV13 and TRBJ1-3, with D possibly TRBD1 on 5 matching bases. This CDR3 has 15 amino acids. The germline gives CDR1 PRHDT, CDR2 FYEKMQ (reference sequence). V was trimmed by 3 bases and J by 0 bases, leaving 9 bases between them. The CDR3 coding sequence is TGTGCCAGCAGCTTCGGACACACCTCTGGAAACACCATATATTTT. Encoded protein: CASSFGHTSGNTIYF.